This is a list of T cell receptor beta chains from one sample in a study of T cell repertoires in cytomegalovirus infection. TCRdb re-called the reads with MiXCR, one entry per CDR3 protein. The table has 500,000 to 600,000 distinct CDR3 sequences, about 15% seen once. The sample comprised CD8+ T cells from PBMCs. All receptors come from a human donor in good health (CMV status not recorded). Some clones in this sample may be carry-over from other donors' samples. Each CDR3 is given with its conserved first and last residue. The listing skips clone size in some rows; elsewhere it reads once, few, many or a size class.

TRBV9 | many | CASSAQGTEAFF
TRBV5-1 | few | CASFGAATGELFF
TRBV11-2 | many | CASSSPRTGQIYGYTF
TRBV7-9 | many | CASSRDAGELFF
TRBV6-1 | many | CASSEVTGGDTQYF
TRBV12-3/TRBV12-4 | few | CASSPKSTGLEAFF
TRBV5-1 | . | CASSLIYMNTEAFF
TRBV24-1 | . | CATSDFPQQGPYCYTF
TRBV7-9 | many | CASSYPGQVLLSGANVLTF
TRBV20-1 | . | CTSKSVGTYNEQFF
TRBV20-1 | many | CSATPGLALHNEQFF
TRBV29-1 | few | CSVEDRVLASGANVLTF
TRBV29-1 | many | CSVPFASQSSYNEQFF
TRBV5-1 | . | CASSHLGAGGLSTDTQYF
TRBV14 | . | CASSQETSGGAYTGELFF
TRBV9 | few | CASSDRGGVLILDEQFF
TRBV18 | . | CASSPQGAKTEAFF
TRBV11-2 | many | CASSPRPRATYEQYF
TRBV7-9 | . | CARGEKTEAFF
TRBV7-9 | many | CASSLEVRGNYGYTF
TRBV7-9 | many | CASSFSDRVFENTEAFF
TRBV7-3 | few | CASSSPPSTDTQYF
TRBV20-1 | . | CSAPEASDGYTF
TRBV28 | few | CASIGRPSNQPQHF
TRBV7-8 | many | CASSLLRRGGQETQYF
TRBV7-9 | many | CASRTANTGELFF
TRBV9 | . | CASSAPVGGEKLFF
TRBV5-5 | few | CASSLERQMNTEAFF
TRBV20-1 | . | CSAPGRYNEQFF
TRBV6-5 | . | CASSYSGGGASEQFF
TRBV19 | many | CASNQGPEAFF
TRBV20-1 | . | CSVRAERPEAFF
TRBV5-5 | many | CASHTTSVLGESSYNSPLHF
TRBV5-6 | many | CASSPLLLAEDTDTQYF
TRBV28 | many | CASSSVGQAKNIQYF
TRBV7-9 | many | CASSSQGWDTDTQYF
TRBV11-1 | many | CASSGGPSNEQFF
TRBV25-1 | . | CASSEQDYEQYF
TRBV7-8 | many | CASSGPGQGAFQEQFF
TRBV30 | . | CAWSHIGAGSGGNEQFF
TRBV6-6 | many | CASSYGRGFSYEQYF
TRBV7-9 | many | CASSPEYSGYSYNEQFF
TRBV6-5 | . | CASSYTGTVTTYEQYF
TRBV6-1 | . | CASSRYSGVAGELFF
TRBV5-1 | many | CASSPLRRGGFYEQYF
TRBV27 | few | CASSTSTRYQETQYF
TRBV5-1 | few | CASSLTGGNSYEQYF
TRBV7-9 | . | CASSSPLRIEQETQYF
TRBV6-8 | . | CASSYSAGVEQFF
TRBV7-9 | many | CASSFRDRVNYGYTF
TRBV9 | many | CASSTGQGNQPQHF
TRBV24-1 | . | CATTPRQGANQETQYF
TRBV12-3/TRBV12-4 | many | CASSARGAGSTDTQYF
TRBV12-3/TRBV12-4 | . | CASSWGHGNTEAFF